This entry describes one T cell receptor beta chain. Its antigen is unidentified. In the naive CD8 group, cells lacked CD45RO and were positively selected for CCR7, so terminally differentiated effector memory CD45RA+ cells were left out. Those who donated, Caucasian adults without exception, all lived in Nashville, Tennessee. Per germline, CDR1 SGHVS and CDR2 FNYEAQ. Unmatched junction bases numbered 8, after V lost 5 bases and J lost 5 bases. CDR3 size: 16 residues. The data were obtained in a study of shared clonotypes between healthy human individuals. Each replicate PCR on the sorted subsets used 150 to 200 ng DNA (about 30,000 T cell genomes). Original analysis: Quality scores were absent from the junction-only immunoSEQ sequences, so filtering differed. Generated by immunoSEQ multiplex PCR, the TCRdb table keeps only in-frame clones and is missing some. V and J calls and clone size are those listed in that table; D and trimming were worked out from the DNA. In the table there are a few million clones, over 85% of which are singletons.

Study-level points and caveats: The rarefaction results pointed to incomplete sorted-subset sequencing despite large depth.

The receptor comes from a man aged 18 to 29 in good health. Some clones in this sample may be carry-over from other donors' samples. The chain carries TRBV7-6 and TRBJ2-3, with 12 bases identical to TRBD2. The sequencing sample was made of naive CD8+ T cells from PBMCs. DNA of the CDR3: TGTGCCAGCAGCCCCGGACTAGCGGGATTAGGAGATACGCAGTATTTT. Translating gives CASSPGLAGLGDTQYF.